This entry is about one T cell receptor beta chain. Its antigen is currently not known. Base qualities are not at hand, and no much larger clone is one base apart. The CDR3, from cysteine to phenylalanine, totals 12 residues. The sequence is cut down to CDR3 DNA, 36 bases in frame from base 1. CDR1 and CDR2 are drawn from the germline V gene: SQVTM, ANQGSEA. V gives up 3 bases and J gives up 5 bases, and the segment between their germline ends measures 7 bases. The data derive from a study of circulating tumor DNA in untreated peripheral T-cell lymphoma (dated by TCRdb to 2020 to 2023). General study outcomes and caveats: Tumor-specific clonotypes turned up in roughly three quarters of patients, identified from roughly 90% of baseline tissues and from about 67% of baseline serum samples.

Baseline tumor tissue collected before treatment was sequenced to identify tumor-specific TCR clonotypes. The study used next-generation sequencing of T-cell receptor sequences to monitor peripheral T-cell lymphoma patients receiving frontline treatment on a trial. The library was obtained by the immunoSEQ multiplex PCR assay. Drawn from immuneACCESS, this table holds only the in-frame rearrangements with V and J called that TCRdb kept. Clones are partly lost; checked studies trace under half to an unresolved V gene and leave the rest unexplained. Recorded for this sample are thousands of clones; roughly two thirds of them occurred a single time. The top ten constitute approximately 50% of the sample.

The receptor chain draws on TRBV29-1 and TRBJ2-2; no D gene call is confident. Input material: tumor tissue. The clonotype was recovered from a human donor with peripheral T-cell lymphoma. The DNA sequence follows: TGCAGCGTTGAGAGGATTACCGGGGAGCTGTTTTTT. Its protein is CSVERITGELFF.